Given below is one TCR beta chain in context. V lost 10 bases to trimming and J lost 7 bases; unmatched junction nucleotides: 12. The CDR3 loop spans 13 amino acids. Germline V CDR1 and CDR2: MGHDK, SYGVNS. Authors' analysis steps: By means of reference gene primer amplification, nucleated cell counts were estimated. Generated by immunoSEQ multiplex PCR, the TCRdb table keeps only in-frame clones and is missing some. The DNA was the basis for D and trimming; V, J and clone size are from that table. The table lists about 58,000 clones, roughly 85% of them singletons. This sample is part of a study of blood T cell repertoires in COVID-19. Study details: Sources were T cells, B-cell-depleted T cells, or PBMCs; the material itself was cDNA or gDNA.

The sequenced sample consisted of peripheral blood. This clonotype was obtained from a human donor in a cohort sampled during active COVID-19. The J gene is TRBJ1-1, the V gene TRBV25-1; 7 bases are a match to TRBD1. CDR3 bases: TGTGCCACCAGCCGATCTGACAGGGATGAAGCTTTCTTT. Its translation: CATSRSDRDEAFF.